Detailed here is one T cell receptor (beta chain). CDR1 and CDR2 (germline): SGHAT, FQNNGV. V lost 1 base and J 0 bases, leaving 10 bases between the germline ends. The length of the CDR3 is 15 residues. The record originates from a study of shared clonotypes between healthy human individuals. Assay: immunoSEQ multiplex PCR; the TCRdb copy retains only in-frame clones and omits some. Among over 2,000,000 clones, over 85% were seen once, and the ten largest hold around 1.7%. Only CD45RO-negative cells positively selected for CCR7 counted as naive CD8 cells, so terminally differentiated effector memory CD45RA+ cells were excluded.

This chain uses TRBV11-2 with TRBJ2-7, with D uncertain. This clonotype originated in a man aged 18 to 35 in good health. Some clones in this sample may be carry-over from other donors' samples. Sequencing input: naive CD8+ T cells from PBMCs. The CDR3 DNA follows: TGTGCCAGCAGCTTAGGTGGCGTTCTCTCCTACGAGCAGTACTTC. Protein product: CASSLGGVLSYEQYF.